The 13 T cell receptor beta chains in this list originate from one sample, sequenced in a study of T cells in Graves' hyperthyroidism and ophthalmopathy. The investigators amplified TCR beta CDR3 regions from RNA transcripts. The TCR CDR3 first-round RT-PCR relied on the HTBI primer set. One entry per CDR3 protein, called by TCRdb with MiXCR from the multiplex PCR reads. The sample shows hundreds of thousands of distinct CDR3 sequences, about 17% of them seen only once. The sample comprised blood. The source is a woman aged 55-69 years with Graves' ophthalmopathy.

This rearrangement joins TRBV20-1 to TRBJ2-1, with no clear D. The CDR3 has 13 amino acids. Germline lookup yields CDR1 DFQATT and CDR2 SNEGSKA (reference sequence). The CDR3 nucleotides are TGCAGCTCTTCTAACCTCTCCTACAATGAGCAGTTCTTC. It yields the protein CSSSNLSYNEQFF.

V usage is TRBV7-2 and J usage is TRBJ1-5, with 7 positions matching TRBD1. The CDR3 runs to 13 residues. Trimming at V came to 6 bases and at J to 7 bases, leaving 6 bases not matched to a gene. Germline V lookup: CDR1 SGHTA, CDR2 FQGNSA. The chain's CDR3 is CASSYTQGQPQHF. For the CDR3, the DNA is TGTGCCAGCAGTTATACACAGGGGCAGCCCCAGCATTTT.

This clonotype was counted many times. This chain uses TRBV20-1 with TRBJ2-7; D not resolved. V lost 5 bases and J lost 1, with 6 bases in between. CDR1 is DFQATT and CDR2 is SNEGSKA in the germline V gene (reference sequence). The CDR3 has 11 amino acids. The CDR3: CSAPDSYEQYF. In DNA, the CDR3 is TGCAGTGCTCCGGATTCCTACGAGCAGTACTTC.

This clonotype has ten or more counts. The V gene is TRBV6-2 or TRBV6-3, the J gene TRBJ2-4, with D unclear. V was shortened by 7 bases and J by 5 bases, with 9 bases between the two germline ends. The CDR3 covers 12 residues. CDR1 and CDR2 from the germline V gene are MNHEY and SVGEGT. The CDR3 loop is CASMSAENIQYF. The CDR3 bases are TGTGCCAGCATGTCGGCGGAAAACATTCAGTACTTC.

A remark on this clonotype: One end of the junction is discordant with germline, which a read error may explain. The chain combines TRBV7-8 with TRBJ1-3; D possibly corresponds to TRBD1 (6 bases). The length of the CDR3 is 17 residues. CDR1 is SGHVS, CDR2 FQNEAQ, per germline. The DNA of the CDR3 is TGCGCCAGCAGCCAAGTCCCGACAGGCTTCTCTGGAAACACCATATATTTT. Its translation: CASSQVPTGFSGNTIYF.

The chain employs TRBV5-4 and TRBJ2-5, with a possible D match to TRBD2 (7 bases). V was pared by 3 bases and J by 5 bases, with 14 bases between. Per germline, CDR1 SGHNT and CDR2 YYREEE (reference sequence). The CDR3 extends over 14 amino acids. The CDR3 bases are TGTGCCAGCAGCTGGACGGGGGGCCCCGAGACCCAGTACTTC. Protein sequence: CASSWTGGPETQYF.

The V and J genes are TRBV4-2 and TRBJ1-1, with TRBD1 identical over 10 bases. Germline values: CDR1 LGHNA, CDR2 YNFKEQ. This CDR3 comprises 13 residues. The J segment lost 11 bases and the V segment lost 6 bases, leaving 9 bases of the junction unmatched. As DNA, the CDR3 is TGTGCCAGCAGACGACAGGGGGCCGGGGGGGCTTTCTTT. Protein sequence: CASRRQGAGGAFF.

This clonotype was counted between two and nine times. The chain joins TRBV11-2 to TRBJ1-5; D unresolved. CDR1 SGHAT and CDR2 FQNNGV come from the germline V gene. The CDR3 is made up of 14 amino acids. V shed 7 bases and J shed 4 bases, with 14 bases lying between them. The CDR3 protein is CASIQGVDNQPQHF. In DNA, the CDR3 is TGTGCCAGCATCCAAGGTGTGGATAATCAGCCCCAGCATTTT.

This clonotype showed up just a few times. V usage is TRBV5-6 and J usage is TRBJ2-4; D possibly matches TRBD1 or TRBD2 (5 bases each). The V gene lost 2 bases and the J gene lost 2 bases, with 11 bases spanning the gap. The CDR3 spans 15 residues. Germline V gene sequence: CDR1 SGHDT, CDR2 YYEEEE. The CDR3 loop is CASSLVGESKNIQYF. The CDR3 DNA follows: TGTGCCAGCAGCTTAGTAGGGGAGTCCAAAAACATTCAGTACTTC.

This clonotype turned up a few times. CDR3 sequence: CASSLGSPGELFF. The CDR3 bases are TGTGCCAGCAGCTTAGGCTCTCCCGGGGAGCTGTTTTTT. This rearrangement joins TRBV7-9 to TRBJ2-2, with D unresolved. From germline, CDR1 is SEHNR and CDR2 FQNEAQ (reference sequence). The CDR3 is 13 residues long. V lost 1 base, J lost 6 bases, and 6 bases lay in between.

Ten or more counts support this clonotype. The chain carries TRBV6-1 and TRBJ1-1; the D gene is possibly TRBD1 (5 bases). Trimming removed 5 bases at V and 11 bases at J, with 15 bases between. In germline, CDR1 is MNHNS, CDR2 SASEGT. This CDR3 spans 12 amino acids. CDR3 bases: TGTGCCAGCAGTTATGGGGGATCCGTCGCTTTCTTT. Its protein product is CASSYGGSVAFF.

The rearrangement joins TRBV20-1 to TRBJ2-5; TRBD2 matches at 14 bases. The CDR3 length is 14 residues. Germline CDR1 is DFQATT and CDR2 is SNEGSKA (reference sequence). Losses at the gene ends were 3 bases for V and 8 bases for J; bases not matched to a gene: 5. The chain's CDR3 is CSARGTSGGDTQYF. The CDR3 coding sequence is TGCAGTGCTAGGGGGACTAGCGGGGGTGACACCCAGTACTTC.

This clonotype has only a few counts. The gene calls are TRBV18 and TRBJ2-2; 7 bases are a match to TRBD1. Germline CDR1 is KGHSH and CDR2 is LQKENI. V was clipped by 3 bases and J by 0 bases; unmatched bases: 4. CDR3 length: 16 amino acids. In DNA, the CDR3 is TGTGCCAGCTCACCGGGACAGATCACGAACACCGGGGAGCTGTTTTTT. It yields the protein CASSPGQITNTGELFF.